The TCR beta chain under discussion was sequenced for a study of CD8 T cells in Susac syndrome. The RNA, roughly 0.45 to 1 ug, was put through reverse transcription using random hexamers. TCRdb used MiXCR to reprocess the immunoSEQ multiplex PCR reads, holding one entry per CDR3 protein. The repertoire holds roughly 88,000 distinct CDR3 sequences, with approximately 96% as singletons. As to this clonotype: The antigen remains undetermined.

From germline, CDR1 is SNHLY and CDR2 FYNNEI. Trimming shortened V by 7 bases and J by 4 bases, and 12 bases separated the two germline ends. This CDR3 has 13 residues. Study-level points and caveats: The study found that Susac CD8+ clonal expansion peaked in TEMRA cells and active patients. The authors found some 15 Susac-specific public clones in total CD8+ repertoires and several in CD8+ TEMRA repertoires.

The TCR originated in a human donor with Susac syndrome. This chain connects TRBV2 to TRBJ2-3; D gene ambiguous. The sequencing sample was made of CD8+ T cells from PBMCs. The CDR3 protein is CASTTVSADTQYF. For the CDR3, the DNA is TGTGCCAGCACAACTGTGAGCGCAGATACGCAGTATTTT.